Listed below are T cell receptor beta chains from one sample, sequenced in a study of CD8 T cells in Susac syndrome. TCRdb processed the immunoSEQ multiplex PCR reads anew with MiXCR; each CDR3 protein has one entry. The sample contains tens of thousands of distinct CDR3 sequences, approximately 94% of which appear only once. The sample was CD8+ T cells from PBMCs. The receptors stem from a human donor with multiple sclerosis. CDR3s include the opening cysteine and the closing phenylalanine or tryptophan.

CDR3 length	V gene	CDR3 protein
13	TRBV2	CASSEWKQETQYF
16	TRBV7-9	CASSLGRDRAYEKLFF
17	TRBV20-1	CSAGGEGTLQGAYEQYF
15	TRBV4-3	CASSQVLGTNEKLFF
14	TRBV5-4	CASSLGRATDTQYF
14	TRBV7-9	CATGQGSPPYEQYF
14	TRBV30	CAWNLGTGRPEQYF
13	TRBV30	CAWSVGGNTEAFF
13	TRBV2	CASSDQGANEQFF
15	TRBV6-5	CASSSQGAPNEKLFF
17	TRBV7-6	CASSHTGRGEADYGYTF
16	TRBV5-8	CASSQSTSGATDTQYF
15	TRBV30	CAWGDTGGRTDTQYF
11	TRBV20-1	CSASPDYEQYF
14	TRBV28	CASSQRGGLHEQYF
11	TRBV2	CASSEATSCAF
16	TRBV9	CASSEGEGQLNTEAFF
13	TRBV29-1	CSVAAGNSETQYF